These T cell receptor beta chains were read from a single sample in a study of blood T cells in healthy people across ages. TCRdb analysed the 5' RACE reads with MiXCR anew, one entry per CDR3 protein. In the table there are more than 500,000 distinct CDR3 sequences, approximately 30% of which are singletons. The sequencing sample was made of blood. These receptors came from a woman in her seventies in good health. Both conserved end residues are part of each CDR3. A D gene is named only where the DNA matches it firmly. For some rows the clone size is stated as once, few or many, or as a class when expanded; others skip it.

few,TRBV6-2/TRBV6-3,NA,TRBJ2-7,TGTGCCAGCAGTCTGCGGTACTACGAGCAGTACTTC,CASSLRYYEQYF
NA,TRBV10-3,NA,TRBJ2-5,TGTGCCATCAGTGAGTCAAGTCGCGGCGAGACCCAGTACTTC,CAISESSRGETQYF
NA,TRBV6-1,NA,TRBJ1-1,TGTGCCAGCAGTCCAAGGCAAGCAGGGACTGAAGCTTTCTTT,CASSPRQAGTEAFF
NA,TRBV9,TRBD2,TRBJ2-5,TGTGCCAGCAGCGTACGCGGGGGGGCCGGAGTGACCCAGTACTTC,CASSVRGGAGVTQYF
few,TRBV29-1,NA,TRBJ1-1,TGCAGCGTTCTACGGGAGACCCGTAAGGCTGAAGCTTTCTTT,CSVLRETRKAEAFF
NA,TRBV5-1,NA,TRBJ2-6,TGCGCCAGCAGGGGGGGGCAAGGGGCCAACGTCCTGACTTTC,CASRGGQGANVLTF
NA,TRBV4-3,NA,TRBJ2-4,TGCGCCAGCAGCCAAGAAGGGGGGTGGGGGGATCAGGATCAGTACTTC,CASSQEGGWGDQDQYF
few,TRBV20-1,NA,TRBJ2-7,TGCAGTGCCAATTTGGGGACCTACGAGCAGTACTTC,CSANLGTYEQYF
many,TRBV7-2,NA,TRBJ2-5,TGTGCCAGCAGCTCCCAACATAGGCAAGAGACCCAGTACTTC,CASSSQHRQETQYF
NA,TRBV9,NA,TRBJ2-4,TGTGCCAGCAGCGGTTCCAGGGGCTGGGAAAACATTCAGTACTTC,CASSGSRGWENIQYF
NA,TRBV7-2,NA,TRBJ2-5,TGTGCCAGCAGCTTTTCAGGTCTGGAGACCCAGTACTTC,CASSFSGLETQYF
NA,TRBV27,TRBD1,TRBJ1-2,TGTGCCAGCAGTTTAGAAAACAGGGGAGGTGGCTACACCTTC,CASSLENRGGGYTF
few,TRBV20-1,NA,TRBJ1-6,TGCAGTGCTAGAGAGGTCACCTATAATTCACCCCTCCACTTT,CSAREVTYNSPLHF
NA,TRBV9,NA,TRBJ2-7,TGTGCCAGCAGCGTACTCCCGGACAGCTCCTACGAGCAGTACTTC,CASSVLPDSSYEQYF
NA,TRBV7-8,TRBD1,TRBJ1-4,TGTGCCAGCAGCACAAGGGGGCGGAACGAAAAACTGTTTTTT,CASSTRGRNEKLFF